A single sample gave rise to the 27 T cell receptor beta chains below, sequenced in a study of T cell repertoires in cytomegalovirus infection (dated by TCRdb to the late 2010s). These receptors have no known antigen. The intended sense of this specimen's treatment or condition label: in vitro stimulation with specific CMV peptide epitopes to enrich CMV-specific T cells. The listed sequencing device is Illumina HiSeq 1500. TCRdb's own reprocessing of the public reads used fastp at Q25 and MiXCR and kept productive beta chains. Every entry covers one CDR3 protein and lists the most common genes and DNA from its rows. Counted in this sample were 110,000 or so distinct CDR3 sequences; about 28% of them appeared once. The top ten constitute about 81% of the sample. Sequencing was performed on CD8+ T cells from cultured PBMCs, taken from culture after CMV antigen stimulation. All receptors come from a human donor in good health (CMV status not recorded). Some clones in this sample may be carry-over from other donors' samples.

The V and J genes are TRBV14 and TRBJ2-7; unclear D gene. The germline V gene has CDR1 SGHDN and CDR2 FVKESK. V lost 5 bases, J lost 1 base, and 6 bases lay in between. The CDR3 runs 12 residues. CDR3 bases: TGTGCCAGCAGCTCCCATTCCTACGAGCAGTACTTC. Amino acids: CASSSHSYEQYF.

This clonotype came up a few times. The chain carries TRBV4-1 and TRBJ1-4; possibly TRBD1 for D (5 bases). The germline V gene encodes CDR1 MGHRA and CDR2 YSYEKL. Between the trimmed V and J ends, which lost 5 bases and 5 bases, there was a span of 15 bases. There are 15 residues in the CDR3. The CDR3 sequence: CASSFSPGKNEKLFF. In DNA form, the CDR3 reads TGCGCCAGCAGCTTCTCCCCAGGGAAGAATGAAAAACTGTTTTTT.

This clonotype has only a few counts. The chain employs TRBV2 and TRBJ2-7; D ambiguous. The CDR3 is 16 residues long. V was clipped by 7 bases and J by 0 bases, with 19 bases between them. Germline V gene data show CDR1 as SNHLY and CDR2 as FYNNEI. CDR3 nucleotide sequence: TGTGCCAGCAACCCGAGCAGACGAAGGAGCTCCTACGAGCAGTACTTC. Translated: CASNPSRRRSSYEQYF.

This clonotype was observed a few times. The rearrangement joins TRBV19 to TRBJ2-7; 7 bases are a match to TRBD1. Trimming at V came to 2 bases and at J to 3 bases, leaving 4 bases not matched to a gene. The germline CDR1 and CDR2 sequences are LNHDA and SQIVND (reference sequence). This CDR3 has 14 residues. The CDR3 nucleotides are TGTGCCAGTAGTATACCCGGGACAGTCTACGAGCAGTACTTC. Encoded protein: CASSIPGTVYEQYF.

This chain connects TRBV7-2 to TRBJ1-2; TRBD1 matches at 8 bases. This CDR3 is 13 amino acids long. In germline, CDR1 is SGHTA, CDR2 FQGNSA. The junction had 9 bases not matched to a gene; V was cut back by 5 bases and J by 10 bases. CDR3 sequence (DNA): TGTGCCAGCAGCCGGGGACAGGCGGTAGACTACACCTTC. Amino acids: CASSRGQAVDYTF.

Comment on this clonotype: This CDR3 fails to terminate in the conserved phenylalanine or tryptophan, so it likely reflects a read error. The V gene is TRBV7-6, the J gene TRBJ1-1, with D uncertain. Germline-derived CDR1 and CDR2 are SGHVS and FNYEAQ. The CDR3 runs 13 residues. V gave up 5 bases and J gave up 0 bases, with 7 bases separating them. The CDR3 coding sequence is TGTGCCAGCAGCCCTACACTGAACACTGAAGCTTTCTTG. Protein: CASSPTLNTEAFL.

The J gene is TRBJ2-5, the V gene TRBV19; perhaps TRBD1 as D (5 bases). V dropped 5 bases and J dropped 2 bases, with 24 bases sitting between them. The CDR3 runs 18 residues. Germline V gene data show CDR1 as LNHDA and CDR2 as SQIVND (reference sequence). This chain's CDR3 is CASSPRSRGHGEQETQYF. DNA for the CDR3: TGTGCCAGTAGTCCCCGATCTCGAGGACACGGTGAACAAGAGACCCAGTACTTC. The full variable domain, completed using reference TRBV19 and TRBJ2-5, is DGGITQSPKYLFRKEGQNVTLSCEQNLNHDAMYWYRQDPGQGLRLIYYSQIVNDFQKGDIAEGYSVSREKKESFPLTVTSAQKNPTAFYLCASSPRSRGHGEQETQYFGPGTRLLVL.

This clonotype was observed many times. This chain uses TRBV11-1 with TRBJ2-1; a weak D match, TRBD2 (6 bases). The CDR3 is made up of 11 amino acids. With 4 bases removed from V and 9 bases from J, the gap between germline ends came to 7 bases. CDR1 is SGHAT and CDR2 is FQDESV in the germline V gene (reference sequence). The CDR3 coding sequence is TGTGCCAGCAGCTCCGGGGGTGAGCAGTTCTTC. Amino acid sequence: CASSSGGEQFF.

This clonotype was counted at least ten times. The chain couples TRBV27 to TRBJ2-1; maybe TRBD2 (5 bases). The germline gives CDR1 MNHEY, CDR2 SMNVEV (reference sequence). V was clipped by 4 bases and J by 2 bases, with 12 bases between them. This CDR3 contains 15 residues. The CDR3 DNA follows: TGTGCCAGCAGTTCCATAGCGCATACCTACAATGAGCAGTTCTTC. Amino acid sequence: CASSSIAHTYNEQFF.

This sequence joins TRBV7-6 and TRBJ2-3; D not resolved. In germline, CDR1 is SGHVS, CDR2 FNYEAQ. V shed 5 bases and J shed 5 bases, with 17 bases lying between them. The CDR3 extends over 15 amino acids. CDR3 in amino acids: CASSPIGDAQDTQYF. Here the CDR3 DNA reads TGTGCCAGCAGCCCCATAGGAGACGCACAAGATACGCAGTATTTT.

This clonotype appeared a few times. The CDR3 region has the DNA TGTGCCAGCAGCCGCGACAGCACAGATACGCAGTATTTT. It encodes CASSRDSTDTQYF. V gene TRBV12-3 or TRBV12-4 combines with J gene TRBJ2-3; D ambiguous. Trimming took off 6 bases at V and 0 bases at J, with 7 bases between the two ends. The CDR3 runs 13 residues.

A word on this clonotype: A junction boundary mismatches the germline segment, possibly from a read error. This chain connects TRBV12-3 or TRBV12-4 to TRBJ2-5; the D gene could be TRBD1 or TRBD2 (6 bases each). This CDR3 spans 15 amino acids. The chain's CDR3 is CDSSPLGGQQETQYF. The DNA for the CDR3 is TGTGACAGCAGTCCGCTGGGGGGCCAGCAAGAGACCCAGTACTTC.

The rearrangement joins TRBV3-1 to TRBJ2-7, with 9 nucleotides matching TRBD2. The germline CDR1 and CDR2 sequences are LGHDT and YNNKEL (reference sequence). The CDR3 is 16 residues long. Losses at the gene ends were 0 bases for V and 6 bases for J; bases not matched to a gene: 9. The CDR3 loop reads CASSQDRASGDSEQYF. As DNA, the CDR3 is TGTGCCAGCAGCCAAGATAGGGCTAGCGGGGATAGCGAGCAGTACTTC.

In this sample, this clonotype turned up a few times. The CDR3 bases are TGTGCCAGCAGGGGACAGGGAGGAGCAGATACGCAGTATTTT. It encodes CASRGQGGADTQYF. The rearrangement uses TRBV2 and TRBJ2-3; 9 bases line up with TRBD1. V was pared by 6 bases and J by 4 bases, with 5 bases of the junction left unmatched. CDR3 length equals 14 residues. From germline, CDR1 is SNHLY and CDR2 FYNNEI.

This clonotype was counted ten times or more. The J gene is TRBJ1-1, the V gene TRBV11-2, with D perhaps matching TRBD1 (6 bases). This CDR3 has 15 residues. V was trimmed by 4 bases and J by 2 bases, leaving 14 bases between them. CDR1 and CDR2 from the germline V gene are SGHAT and FQNNGV. In DNA form, the CDR3 reads TGTGCCAGCAGCTCATGGACAGTGTCTAACACTGAAGCTTTCTTT. Its protein product is CASSSWTVSNTEAFF.

This clonotype was seen many times. This chain links TRBV12-5 with TRBJ2-1; either TRBD1 or TRBD2 may supply D (6 bases each). The germline gives CDR1 LGHNT, CDR2 FRNRAP. The CDR3 totals 11 residues. CDR3 sequence (DNA): TGTGCCAGTTTGGGGGGCGTTGAGCAGTTCTTC. It specifies CASLGGVEQFF.

This clonotype has at least ten counts. The chain links TRBV4-1 to TRBJ1-1; no reliable D call. The CDR3 spans 15 residues. CDR1 is MGHRA, CDR2 YSYEKL, per germline. The germline V and J ends were trimmed by 1 base and 0 bases, with 9 bases remaining between them. Here the CDR3 reads CASSQVGLMNTEAFF. In nucleotides, the CDR3 is TGCGCCAGCAGCCAAGTCGGACTTATGAACACTGAAGCTTTCTTT.

The chain joins TRBV5-4 to TRBJ2-1; D possibly uses TRBD1 or TRBD2 (6 bases each). Trimming stripped 7 bases from V and 8 bases from J, with 19 bases between. The CDR3 extends over 14 amino acids. Germline assignment: CDR1 SGHNT and CDR2 YYREEE (reference sequence). The CDR3 loop is CASARGWGAHEQFF. The CDR3 bases are TGTGCCAGCGCTCGAGGTTGGGGGGCACATGAGCAGTTCTTC.

This chain links TRBV12-3 or TRBV12-4 with TRBJ2-7; D call uncertain. This CDR3 has 10 residues. Trimming stripped 6 bases from V and 4 bases from J, with 4 bases between. The CDR3 sequence is CASRGYEQYF. CDR3 DNA: TGTGCCAGCAGGGGTTACGAGCAGTACTTC.

This clonotype has ten or more counts. The chain uses TRBV19 and TRBJ1-5, with D possibly being TRBD1 (6 bases). Per the germline V gene, CDR1 is LNHDA and CDR2 is SQIVND (reference sequence). The CDR3 has 14 amino acids. Trimming left V 3 bases short and J 3 bases short, with 9 bases between. CDR3 in amino acids: CASSIRDINQPQHF. CDR3 bases: TGTGCCAGTAGTATCCGGGACATCAATCAGCCCCAGCATTTT.

The chain links TRBV4-1 to TRBJ1-6, with D hard to call. The CDR3 is 15 amino acids. The V gene's germline CDR1 is MGHRA and CDR2 YSYEKL. Deletions cut 0 bases from V and 7 bases from J, with 10 bases between. This chain's CDR3 is CASSQEDRENSPLHF. Written as DNA, the CDR3 is TGCGCCAGCAGCCAAGAAGACCGTGAGAATTCACCCCTCCACTTT.

The V call is TRBV2, the J call TRBJ2-7, with D tentatively TRBD1 or TRBD2 (5 bases each). Per the germline V gene, CDR1 is SNHLY and CDR2 is FYNNEI. The V end was cut by 7 bases, the J end by 4 bases, with 14 bases between. The CDR3 length is 13 residues. CDR3 nucleotide sequence: TGTGCCAGCACAGGGACCCTGAAGTACGAGCAGTACTTC. This codes for CASTGTLKYEQYF.

The chain joins TRBV7-6 to TRBJ2-7; TRBD2 is a possible D gene (5 bases). This CDR3 region has 12 residues. V was trimmed by 11 bases and J by 2 bases, leaving 13 bases between them. Per germline, CDR1 SGHVS and CDR2 FNYEAQ. The DNA for the CDR3 is TGTGCCCCCAGCCCACTAGCCTACGAGCAGTACTTC. Its protein product is CAPSPLAYEQYF.

This clonotype was seen only a few times. The rearrangement joins TRBV13 to TRBJ2-3; 12 bases map to TRBD2. Germline V gives CDR1 PRHDT, CDR2 FYEKMQ (reference sequence). V trimming: 4 bases; J trimming: 2 bases; junction bases outside the gene matches: 7. The CDR3 covers 17 residues. CDR3: CASSSRLAGAYTDTQYF. The CDR3 nucleotides are TGTGCCAGCAGCTCCCGACTAGCGGGGGCCTACACAGATACGCAGTATTTT.

J is TRBJ2-7 and V is TRBV24-1, with D hard to call. In germline, CDR1 is KGHDR, CDR2 SFDVKD. V was cut by 4 bases and J by 0 bases, with 6 bases left in between. The CDR3 is 13 residues long. The CDR3 region is CATSDPDSYEQYF. In DNA form, the CDR3 reads TGTGCCACCAGTGACCCTGACTCCTACGAGCAGTACTTC.

The chain has TRBV7-9 and TRBJ1-1; D remains ambiguous. V lost 4 bases to trimming and J lost 1 base, with 13 bases between them. The CDR3 runs 15 residues. In germline, CDR1 is SEHNR, CDR2 FQNEAQ (reference sequence). The CDR3 DNA reads as TGTGCCAGCAGCTCGACCGGATCGGAGAACACTGAAGCTTTCTTT. The encoded protein is CASSSTGSENTEAFF.

This clonotype was seen many times. The rearrangement links TRBV7-8 to TRBJ2-7; no clear D gene. The CDR3 extends over 12 amino acids. The germline V gene has CDR1 SGHVS and CDR2 FQNEAQ. The V and J ends lost 4 bases and 0 bases respectively, with 4 bases between them. The CDR3 sequence: CASSSNSYEQYF. DNA of the CDR3: TGTGCCAGCAGCTCCAACTCCTACGAGCAGTACTTC.